The 7 T cell receptor beta chains presented below share a single source sample, sequenced in a study of blood T cell repertoires in COVID-19. This table comes from immunoSEQ multiplex PCR, and its TCRdb copy is limited to in-frame clones, with some not included. The sample shows about 330,000 clones, roughly 88% of them seen only once. The sequenced material came from peripheral blood. The receptors were sampled from a woman aged 45 to 65 with active or convalescent COVID-19.

The J gene is TRBJ1-5, the V gene TRBV4-1; D is possibly TRBD1 (5 bases). Per germline, CDR1 MGHRA and CDR2 YSYEKL. The CDR3 has 17 residues. V dropped 0 bases and J dropped 2 bases, with 14 bases sitting between them. Here the CDR3 DNA reads TGCGCCAGCAGCCAAGAATCTTCGGGCAGGGGCAATCAGCCCCAGCATTTT. Amino acids: CASSQESSGRGNQPQHF.

The chain employs TRBV7-9 and TRBJ2-7; 7 nucleotides match TRBD1. Germline loops: CDR1 SEHNR, CDR2 FQNEAQ (reference sequence). V lost 2 bases to trimming and J lost 3 bases; unmatched junction nucleotides: 7. The CDR3 runs 15 residues. As DNA, the CDR3 is TGTGCCAGCAGCTTAATCAGGGGGAAGGTCTACGAGCAGTACTTC. Translated, it gives CASSLIRGKVYEQYF.

The genes are TRBV28 and TRBJ2-7; 9 nucleotides align to TRBD1. The CDR3 totals 16 residues. Germline-derived CDR1 and CDR2 are MDHEN and SYDVKM. Unmatched junction bases numbered 12, after V lost 6 bases and J lost 3 bases. This chain's CDR3 is CASSPRRQGVYYEQYF. The CDR3, as DNA: TGTGCCAGCAGCCCCCGCCGACAGGGGGTATACTACGAGCAGTACTTC.

The chain carries TRBV18 and TRBJ2-7, with D possibly matching TRBD2 (7 bases). The CDR3 covers 19 residues. Germline CDR1 is KGHSH and CDR2 is LQKENI. V dropped 4 bases and J dropped 0 bases, with 25 bases sitting between them. The CDR3 region is CASSLRAGAGPGNSYEQYF. CDR3 nucleotide sequence: TGTGCCAGCTCACTCCGCGCGGGGGCCGGGCCGGGAAACTCCTACGAGCAGTACTTC.

This clone was detected only once. The chain recombines TRBV28 with TRBJ1-2; tentative D call: TRBD1 (5 bases). Germline CDR1 and CDR2: MDHEN and SYDVKM. The CDR3 is made up of 15 amino acids. V lost 4 bases and J lost 4, with 16 bases in between. Here the CDR3 reads CASSSPGTYPYGYTF. The CDR3 DNA follows: TGTGCCAGCAGTTCCCCCGGGACTTATCCCTATGGCTACACCTTC.

The gene calls are TRBV3-1 (or the pseudogene TRBV3-2) and TRBJ2-5; tentatively, D is TRBD1 (6 bases). Germline V gene sequence: CDR1 LGHDT, CDR2 YNNKEL (reference sequence). Trimming took 1 base from V and 2 from J, leaving 17 bases between them. The CDR3 sequence is 17 residues long. The CDR3 loop reads CASSQGLAGVLQETQYF. The CDR3 nucleotides are TGTGCCAGCAGCCAAGGGCTGGCAGGGGTATTGCAAGAGACCCAGTACTTC.

The rearrangement links TRBV10-1 to TRBJ1-2; 10 nucleotides match TRBD1. Per the germline V gene, CDR1 is WNHNN and CDR2 is SYGVQD (reference sequence). J gave up 6 bases and V 8 bases, and 6 bases lay outside the gene matches. The CDR3 runs to 13 residues. The CDR3 nucleotides are TGCGCCAGCCAGGGGACAGGGGAGGATGGCTACACCTTC. This sequence encodes CASQGTGEDGYTF.